This T cell receptor beta chain was profiled in a study of T cells in Graves' hyperthyroidism and ophthalmopathy. Findings and caveats of the study: A 13 V-J signature model discriminated ophthalmopathy versus stable hyperthyroidism. Among clonotypes expanded in thyroid above 0.001, most were also found in blood.

For Graves' hyperthyroidism to be stable, ophthalmopathy could not progress within 18 months. Together with thyroid ultrasound, orbital computed tomography, serum thyroxine and TRAb, clinical symptoms were used for diagnoses. The CDR3 spans 11 residues. With 3 bases removed from V and 7 bases from J, the gap between germline ends came to 3 bases. CDR1 and CDR2 from the germline V gene are WNHNN and SYGVQD (reference sequence). Using RNA transcripts as the source, TCR beta CDR3 regions were amplified. HTBI primers were employed in a first-round RT-PCR of the TCR CDR3. Each CDR3 protein is one row after TCRdb ran MiXCR on the multiplex PCR reads. The sample holds about 360,000 distinct CDR3 sequences, about 18% seen once. This clonotype was picked up many times. What it binds is unknown.

The sequencing input was blood. The source of this sequence is a woman aged 18 to 35 with Graves' hyperthyroidism. The chain has TRBV10-1 and TRBJ2-2; D is uncertain. As DNA, the CDR3 is TGCGCCAGCAGTGACAGCGGGGAGCTGTTTTTT. It encodes CASSDSGELFF.